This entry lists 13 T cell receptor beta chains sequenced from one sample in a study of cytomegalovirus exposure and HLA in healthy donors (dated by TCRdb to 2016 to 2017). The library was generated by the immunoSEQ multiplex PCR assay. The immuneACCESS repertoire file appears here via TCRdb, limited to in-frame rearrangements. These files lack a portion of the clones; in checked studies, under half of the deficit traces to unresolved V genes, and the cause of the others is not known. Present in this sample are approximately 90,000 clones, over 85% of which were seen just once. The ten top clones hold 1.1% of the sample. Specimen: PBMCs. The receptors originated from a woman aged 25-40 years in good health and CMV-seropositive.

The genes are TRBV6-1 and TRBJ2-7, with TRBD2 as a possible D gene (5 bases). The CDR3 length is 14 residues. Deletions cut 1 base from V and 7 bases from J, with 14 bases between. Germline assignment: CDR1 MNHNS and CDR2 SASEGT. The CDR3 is CASSEVAEGEEQYF. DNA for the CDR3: TGTGCCAGCAGTGAAGTAGCTGAGGGAGAAGAGCAGTACTTC.

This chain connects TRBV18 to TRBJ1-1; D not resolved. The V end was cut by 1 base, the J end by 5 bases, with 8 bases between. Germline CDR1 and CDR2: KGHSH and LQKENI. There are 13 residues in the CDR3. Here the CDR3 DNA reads TGTGCCAGCTCACCACAGTACGGGACTGAAGCTTTCTTT. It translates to CASSPQYGTEAFF.

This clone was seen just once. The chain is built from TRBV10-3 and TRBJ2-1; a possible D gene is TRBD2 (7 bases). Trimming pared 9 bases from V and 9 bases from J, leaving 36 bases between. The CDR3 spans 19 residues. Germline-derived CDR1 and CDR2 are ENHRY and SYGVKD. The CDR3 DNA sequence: TGTGCCATTGGGGGCGGGATTCATCTCGCGGGGGTTGGTAACGGTGAGCAGTTCTTC. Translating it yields CAIGGGIHLAGVGNGEQFF.

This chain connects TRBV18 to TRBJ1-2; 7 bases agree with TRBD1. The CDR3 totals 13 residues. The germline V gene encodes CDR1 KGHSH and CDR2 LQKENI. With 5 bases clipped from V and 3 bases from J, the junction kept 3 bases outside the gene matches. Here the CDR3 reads CASSRQGDYGYTF. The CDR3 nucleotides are TGTGCCAGCTCAAGACAGGGCGACTATGGCTACACCTTC.

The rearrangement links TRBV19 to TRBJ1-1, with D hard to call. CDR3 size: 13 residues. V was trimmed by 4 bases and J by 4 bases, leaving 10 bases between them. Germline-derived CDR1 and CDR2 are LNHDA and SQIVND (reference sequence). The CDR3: CASSTPVSTEAFF. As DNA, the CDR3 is TGTGCCAGTAGTACTCCGGTGAGCACTGAAGCTTTCTTT.

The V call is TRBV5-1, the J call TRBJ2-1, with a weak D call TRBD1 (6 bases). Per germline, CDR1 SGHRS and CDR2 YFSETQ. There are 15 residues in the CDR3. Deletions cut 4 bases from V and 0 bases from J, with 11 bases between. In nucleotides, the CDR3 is TGCGCCAGCAGCCAACAGGGACCCTCCTACAATGAGCAGTTCTTC. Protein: CASSQQGPSYNEQFF.

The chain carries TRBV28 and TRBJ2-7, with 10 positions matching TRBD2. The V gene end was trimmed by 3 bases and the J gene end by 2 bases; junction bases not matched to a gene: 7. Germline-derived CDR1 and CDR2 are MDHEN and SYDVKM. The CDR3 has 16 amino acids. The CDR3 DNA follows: TGTGCCAGCAGTTTCGTCTCTAGCGGGAGCACCTACGAGCAGTACTTC. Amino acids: CASSFVSSGSTYEQYF.

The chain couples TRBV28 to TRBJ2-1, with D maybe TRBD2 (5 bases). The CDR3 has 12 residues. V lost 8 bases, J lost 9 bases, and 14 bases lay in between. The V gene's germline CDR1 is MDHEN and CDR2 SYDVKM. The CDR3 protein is CASGSVSAEQFF. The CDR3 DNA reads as TGTGCCAGCGGGAGTGTTTCTGCTGAGCAGTTCTTC.

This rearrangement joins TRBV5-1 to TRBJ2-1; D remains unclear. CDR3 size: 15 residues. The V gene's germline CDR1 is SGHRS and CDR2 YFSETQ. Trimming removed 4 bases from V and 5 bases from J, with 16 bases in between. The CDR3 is CASSQPRNRDNEQFF. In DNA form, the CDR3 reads TGCGCCAGCAGCCAGCCCAGGAACAGAGACAATGAGCAGTTCTTC.

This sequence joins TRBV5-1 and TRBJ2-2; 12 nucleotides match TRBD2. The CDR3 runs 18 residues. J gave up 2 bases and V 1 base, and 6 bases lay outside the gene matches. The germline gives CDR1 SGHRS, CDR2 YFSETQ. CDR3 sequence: CASSLRLAGGGNTGELFF. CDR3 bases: TGCGCCAGCAGCTTGCGTCTAGCGGGAGGGGGAAACACCGGGGAGCTGTTTTTT.

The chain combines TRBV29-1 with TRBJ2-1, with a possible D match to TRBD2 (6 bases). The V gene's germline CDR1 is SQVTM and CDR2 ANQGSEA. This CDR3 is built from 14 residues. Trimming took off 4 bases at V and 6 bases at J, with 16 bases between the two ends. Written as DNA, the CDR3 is TGCAGCGTTGGGCCGGGAGAGTTTTTCAATGAGCAGTTCTTC. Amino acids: CSVGPGEFFNEQFF.

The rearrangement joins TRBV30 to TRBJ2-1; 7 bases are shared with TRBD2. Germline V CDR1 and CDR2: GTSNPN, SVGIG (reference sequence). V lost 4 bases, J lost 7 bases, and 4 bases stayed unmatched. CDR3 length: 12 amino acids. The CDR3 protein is CAWTAGANEQFF. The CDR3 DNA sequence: TGTGCCTGGACTGCGGGAGCGAATGAGCAGTTCTTC.

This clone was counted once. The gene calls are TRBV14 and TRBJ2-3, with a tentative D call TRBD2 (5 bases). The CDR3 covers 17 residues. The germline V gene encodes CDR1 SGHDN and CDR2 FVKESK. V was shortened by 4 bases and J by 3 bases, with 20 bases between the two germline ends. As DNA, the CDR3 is TGTGCCAGCAGCCGAGGGTCGGGGATCTGGCTGACAGATACGCAGTATTTT. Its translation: CASSRGSGIWLTDTQYF. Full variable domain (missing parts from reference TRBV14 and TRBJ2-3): EAGVTQFPSHSVIEKGQTVTLRCDPISGHDNLYWYRRVMGKEIKFLLHFVKESKQDESGMPNNRFLAERTGGTYSTLKVQPAELEDSGVYFCASSRGSGIWLTDTQYFGPGTRLTVL.